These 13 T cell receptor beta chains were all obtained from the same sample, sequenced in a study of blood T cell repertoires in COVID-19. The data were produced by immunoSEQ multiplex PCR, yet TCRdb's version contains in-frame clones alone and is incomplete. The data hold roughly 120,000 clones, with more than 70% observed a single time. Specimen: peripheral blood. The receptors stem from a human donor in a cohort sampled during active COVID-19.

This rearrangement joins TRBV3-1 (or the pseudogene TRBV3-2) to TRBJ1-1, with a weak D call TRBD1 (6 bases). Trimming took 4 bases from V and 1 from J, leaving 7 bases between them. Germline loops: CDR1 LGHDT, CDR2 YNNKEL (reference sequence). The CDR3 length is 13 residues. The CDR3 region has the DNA TGTGCCAGCAGCCGGGGACAGAACACTGAAGCTTTCTTT. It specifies CASSRGQNTEAFF.

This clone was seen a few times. The CDR3 DNA is TGTGCCAGTTCCAGGGGACCCCCCTACGAGCAGTACTTC. This sequence encodes CASSRGPPYEQYF. The gene calls are TRBV25-1 and TRBJ2-7, with D perhaps matching TRBD1 (6 bases). V was pared by 9 bases and J by 2 bases, with 14 bases between. Germline V gene data show CDR1 as MGHDK and CDR2 as SYGVNS. This CDR3 has 13 amino acids.

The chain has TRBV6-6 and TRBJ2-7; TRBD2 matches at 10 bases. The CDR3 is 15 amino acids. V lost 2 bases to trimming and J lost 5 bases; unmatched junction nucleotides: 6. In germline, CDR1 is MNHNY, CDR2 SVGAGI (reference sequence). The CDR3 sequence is CASSYVAGGTHEQYF. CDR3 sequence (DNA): TGTGCCAGCAGTTACGTAGCGGGAGGCACCCACGAGCAGTACTTC.

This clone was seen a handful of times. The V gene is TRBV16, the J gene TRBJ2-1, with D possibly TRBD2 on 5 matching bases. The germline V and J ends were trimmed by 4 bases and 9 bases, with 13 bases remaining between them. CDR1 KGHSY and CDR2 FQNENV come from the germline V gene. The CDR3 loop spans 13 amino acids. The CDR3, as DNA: TGTGCCAGCAGCCCGGAGGTCGGGGTTGAGCAGTTCTTC. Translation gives CASSPEVGVEQFF.

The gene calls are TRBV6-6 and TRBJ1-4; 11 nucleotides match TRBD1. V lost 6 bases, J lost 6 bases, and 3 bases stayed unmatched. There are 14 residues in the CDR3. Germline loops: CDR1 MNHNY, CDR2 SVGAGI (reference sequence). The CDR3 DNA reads TGTGCCAGCAGCTGGACAGGGGGCGATGAAAAACTGTTTTTT. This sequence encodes CASSWTGGDEKLFF.

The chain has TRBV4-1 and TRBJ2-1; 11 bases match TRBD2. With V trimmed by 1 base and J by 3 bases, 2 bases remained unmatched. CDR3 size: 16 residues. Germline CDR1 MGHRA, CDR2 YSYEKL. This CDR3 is CASSQGLAGGYNEQFF. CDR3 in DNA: TGCGCCAGCAGCCAAGGTCTAGCGGGAGGCTACAATGAGCAGTTCTTC.

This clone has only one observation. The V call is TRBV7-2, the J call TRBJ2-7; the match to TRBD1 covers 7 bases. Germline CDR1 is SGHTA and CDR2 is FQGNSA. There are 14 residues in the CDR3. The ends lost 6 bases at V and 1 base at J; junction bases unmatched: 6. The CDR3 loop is CASSPDRFSYEQYF. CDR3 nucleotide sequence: TGTGCCAGCAGTCCGGACAGGTTTTCCTACGAGCAGTACTTC.

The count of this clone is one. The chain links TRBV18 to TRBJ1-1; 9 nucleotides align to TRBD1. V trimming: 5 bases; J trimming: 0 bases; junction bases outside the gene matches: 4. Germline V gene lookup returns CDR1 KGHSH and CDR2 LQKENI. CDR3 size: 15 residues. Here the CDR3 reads CASSSGTGMNTEAFF. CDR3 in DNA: TGTGCCAGCTCATCCGGGACAGGGATGAACACTGAAGCTTTCTTT.

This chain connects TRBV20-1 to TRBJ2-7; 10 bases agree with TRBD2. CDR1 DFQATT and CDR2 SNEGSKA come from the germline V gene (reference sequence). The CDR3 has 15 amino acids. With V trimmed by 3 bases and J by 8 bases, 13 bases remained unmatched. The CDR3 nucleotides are TGCAGTGCTAGTCTAGCGGGAGCCACCCTAATAAAGCAGTACTTC. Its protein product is CSASLAGATLIKQYF.

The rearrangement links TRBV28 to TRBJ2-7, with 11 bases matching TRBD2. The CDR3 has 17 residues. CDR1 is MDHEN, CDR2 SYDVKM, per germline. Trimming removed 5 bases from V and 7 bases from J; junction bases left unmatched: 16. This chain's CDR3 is CASSGSGRGGFWSEQYF. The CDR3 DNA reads TGTGCCAGCAGTGGTAGCGGGAGGGGGGGATTTTGGAGTGAGCAGTACTTC. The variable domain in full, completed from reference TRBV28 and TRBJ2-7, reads DVKVTQSSRYLVKRTGEKVFLECVQDMDHENMFWYRQDPGLGLRLIYFSYDVKMKEKGDIPEGYSVSREKKERFSLILESASTNQTSMYLCASSGSGRGGFWSEQYFGPGTRLTVT.

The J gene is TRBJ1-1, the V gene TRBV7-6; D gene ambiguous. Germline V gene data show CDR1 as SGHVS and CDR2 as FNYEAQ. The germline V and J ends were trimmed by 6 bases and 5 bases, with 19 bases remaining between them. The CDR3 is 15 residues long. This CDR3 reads CASSLPAGGGTEAFF. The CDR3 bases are TGTGCCAGCAGTCTCCCCGCGGGCGGAGGAACTGAAGCTTTCTTT.

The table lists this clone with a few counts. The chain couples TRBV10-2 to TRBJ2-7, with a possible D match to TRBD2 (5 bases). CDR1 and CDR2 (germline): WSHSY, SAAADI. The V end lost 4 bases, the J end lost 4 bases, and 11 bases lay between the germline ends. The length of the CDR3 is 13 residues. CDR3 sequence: CASSGEAEYEQYF. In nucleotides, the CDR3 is TGCGCCAGCAGTGGGGAAGCGGAATACGAGCAGTACTTC.

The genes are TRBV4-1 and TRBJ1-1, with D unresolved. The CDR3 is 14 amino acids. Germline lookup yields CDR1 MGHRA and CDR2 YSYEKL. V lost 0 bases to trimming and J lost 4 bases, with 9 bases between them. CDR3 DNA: TGCGCCAGCAGCCAAGACCCTGAGGGCACTGAAGCTTTCTTT. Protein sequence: CASSQDPEGTEAFF.